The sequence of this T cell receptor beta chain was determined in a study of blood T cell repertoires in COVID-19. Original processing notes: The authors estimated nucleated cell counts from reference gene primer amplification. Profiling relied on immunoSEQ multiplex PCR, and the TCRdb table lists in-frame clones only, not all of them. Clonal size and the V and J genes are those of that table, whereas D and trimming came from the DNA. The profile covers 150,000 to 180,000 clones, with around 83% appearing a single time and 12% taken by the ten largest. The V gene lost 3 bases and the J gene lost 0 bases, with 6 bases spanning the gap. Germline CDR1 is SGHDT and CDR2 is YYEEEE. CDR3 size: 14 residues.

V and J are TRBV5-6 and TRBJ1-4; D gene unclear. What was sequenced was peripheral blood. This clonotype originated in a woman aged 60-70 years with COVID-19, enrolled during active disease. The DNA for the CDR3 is TGTGCCAGCAGCTCAAGAGCAACTAATGAAAAACTGTTTTTT. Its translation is CASSSRATNEKLFF.